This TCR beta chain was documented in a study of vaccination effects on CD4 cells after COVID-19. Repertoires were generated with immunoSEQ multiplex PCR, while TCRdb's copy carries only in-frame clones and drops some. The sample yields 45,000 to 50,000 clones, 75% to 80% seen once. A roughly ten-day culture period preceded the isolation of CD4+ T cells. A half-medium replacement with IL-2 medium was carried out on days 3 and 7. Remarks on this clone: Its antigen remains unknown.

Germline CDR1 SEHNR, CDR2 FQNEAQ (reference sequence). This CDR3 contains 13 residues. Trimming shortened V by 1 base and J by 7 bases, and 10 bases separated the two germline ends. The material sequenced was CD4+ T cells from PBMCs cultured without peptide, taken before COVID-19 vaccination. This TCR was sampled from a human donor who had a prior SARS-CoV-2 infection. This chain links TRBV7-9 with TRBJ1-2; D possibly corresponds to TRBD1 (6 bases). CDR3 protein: CASSLGGAGGYTF. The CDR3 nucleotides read TGTGCCAGCAGCTTAGGGGGGGCTGGTGGCTACACCTTC.